Included here is one T cell receptor (beta chain) sequence, with context. Sequencing was performed with immunoSEQ multiplex PCR; in TCRdb, only in-frame clones are kept and a portion is missing. The profile covers 550,000 to 700,000 clones, with 73% appearing a single time and 1.5% to 2% taken by the ten largest. Germline assignment: CDR1 MGHDK and CDR2 SYGVNS. The CDR3 is made up of 12 amino acids. The V and J ends lost 10 bases and 4 bases respectively, with 13 bases between them. The data stem from a study of shared clonotypes between healthy human individuals. Study-wide background: Donors, aged 18 to 49, were a couple of women and a few men.

The chain carries TRBV25-1 and TRBJ1-2, with a tentative D call TRBD1 (5 bases). This clonotype originated in a young woman in good health. The sequenced material came from memory CD4+ T cells sorted from blood. Indicated subset: CD45RA-negative fraction. The CDR3: CATRRGAYGYTF. CDR3 coding DNA: TGTGCCACGAGGAGAGGGGCCTATGGCTACACCTTC.